The 21 T cell receptor beta chains below come from one sample, sequenced in a study of blood T cells in healthy people across ages. A second PCR of 7 to 11 cycles used a sample-barcoded 5' primer and a J-beta primer mix. TCRdb reanalysed the 5' RACE reads using MiXCR and keeps one entry per CDR3 protein. The table has 1,500,000 or so distinct CDR3 sequences, 35% to 45% seen once. Sequences were obtained from blood. Receptors originate from a young woman in good health.

This clonotype was counted between two and nine times. The gene calls are TRBV7-2 and TRBJ2-3; the match to TRBD2 covers 8 bases. CDR3 length equals 16 residues. CDR1 and CDR2 from the germline V gene are SGHTA and FQGNSA. With V trimmed by 3 bases and J by 2 bases, 7 bases remained unmatched. Here the CDR3 DNA reads TGTGCCAGCAGCTTTAAACTAGCGGAGCCCACAGATACGCAGTATTTT. Protein sequence: CASSFKLAEPTDTQYF.

The chain carries TRBV20-1 and TRBJ2-5, with TRBD2 matching 7 bases. The trim removed 6 bases at V and 0 bases at J, leaving 16 bases unmatched. This CDR3 has 17 amino acids. The germline V gene has CDR1 DFQATT and CDR2 SNEGSKA (reference sequence). The CDR3 nucleotides read TGCAGTGCAACCCTCCAGACGAGCGGGGCCTACCAAGAGACCCAGTACTTC. This encodes CSATLQTSGAYQETQYF.

This rearrangement joins TRBV20-1 to TRBJ2-7; tentatively, D is TRBD2 (6 bases). This CDR3 has 14 residues. V was cut by 1 base and J by 2 bases, with 12 bases left in between. Germline lookup yields CDR1 DFQATT and CDR2 SNEGSKA (reference sequence). The CDR3 sequence is CSARGGTFTYEQYF. As DNA, the CDR3 is TGCAGTGCTAGAGGGGGGACTTTTACCTACGAGCAGTACTTC.

This rearrangement joins TRBV20-1 to TRBJ2-1; D is tentatively TRBD1 or TRBD2 (5 bases each). The J call could be wrong; TRBJ2-7 is a better fit for the DNA end. This CDR3 region has 13 residues. CDR1 is DFQATT, CDR2 SNEGSKA, per germline (reference sequence). The CDR3 bases are TGCAGTGCTAGTGGGACCCGCAACAATGAGCAGTACTTC. Its translation is CSASGTRNNEQYF.

The chain employs TRBV18 and TRBJ2-7, with D perhaps matching TRBD1 (5 bases). The V end was cut by 0 bases, the J end by 2 bases, with 8 bases between. The CDR3 runs to 14 residues. Germline V gene data show CDR1 as KGHSH and CDR2 as LQKENI. The CDR3 loop is CASSPPKGAYEQYF. Here the CDR3 DNA reads TGTGCCAGCTCACCACCGAAAGGGGCCTACGAGCAGTACTTC.

This clonotype was recorded a few times. The chain recombines TRBV29-1 with TRBJ2-1, with TRBD2 matching 11 bases. Germline V gene lookup returns CDR1 SQVTM and CDR2 ANQGSEA. V shed 8 bases, J shed 5 bases, and the junction held 8 bases outside the gene matches. CDR3 length: 14 residues. The CDR3 nucleotides are TGCAGCACCCCACTAGCGGGAGCACACAATGAGCAGTTCTTC. Translation gives CSTPLAGAHNEQFF.

This chain links TRBV7-2 with TRBJ2-7, with a weak D call TRBD2 (8 bases). Germline assignment: CDR1 SGHTA and CDR2 FQGNSA. This CDR3 contains 12 residues. V lost 4 bases and J 11 bases, leaving 15 bases between the germline ends. The chain's CDR3 is CASSSPGGTEYF. The DNA of the CDR3 is TGTGCCAGCAGCTCCCCGGGGGGGACAGAGTACTTC. The full variable domain, completed using reference TRBV7-2 and TRBJ2-7, is GAGVSQSPSNKVTEKGKDVELRCDPISGHTALYWYRQSLGQGLEFLIYFQGNSAPDKSGLPSDRFSAERTGGSVSTLTIQRTQQEDSAVYLCASSSPGGTEYFGPGTRLTVT.

The chain uses TRBV5-1 and TRBJ2-5; D gene uncertain. Gene TRBJ2-7 matches the end of the DNA better, so the J call may be wrong. Germline assignment: CDR1 SGHRS and CDR2 YFSETQ. The CDR3 runs to 13 residues. For the CDR3, the DNA is TGCGCCAGCAGCTTGGCATTAGCTACCGAGCAGTACTTC. Amino acids: CASSLALATEQYF.

The table lists this clonotype with a few counts. The chain carries TRBV20-1 and TRBJ2-1; D unclear. This CDR3 contains 13 residues. V shed 4 bases and J shed 1 base, with 8 bases lying between them. Germline V gene sequence: CDR1 DFQATT, CDR2 SNEGSKA (reference sequence). CDR3 sequence reads: CSATRTSYNEQFF. DNA for the CDR3: TGCAGTGCTACTCGGACGTCCTACAATGAGCAGTTCTTC.

This clonotype appeared a few times. The chain carries TRBV4-3 and TRBJ2-7; D gene unclear. The CDR3 contains 16 residues. Trimming removed 3 bases at V and 2 bases at J, with 17 bases between. The V gene's germline CDR1 is LGHNA and CDR2 YSLEER. The CDR3 region has the DNA TGCGCCAGCAGCCACGCCTGGGCAGCGTCCACCTACGAGCAGTACTTC. It codes for CASSHAWAASTYEQYF.

The J gene is TRBJ2-5, the V gene TRBV29-1, with 9 positions matching TRBD2. The closer fit of TRBJ2-7 to the DNA end suggests the J call may be wrong. This CDR3 comprises 14 residues. The germline V gene has CDR1 SQVTM and CDR2 ANQGSEA. The CDR3 DNA reads TGCAGCGTTGAAGACCCTAGCGGGGCAGGCGAGCAGTACTTC. This translates into CSVEDPSGAGEQYF.

This clonotype was found a few times. The CDR3 region is CASSRPVLNEQFF. The CDR3 DNA reads as TGTGCCAGCAGCCGCCCGGTCCTCAATGAGCAGTTCTTC. V gene TRBV12-3 or TRBV12-4 combines with J gene TRBJ2-1; no firm D call. This CDR3 region has 13 residues. The germline V and J ends were trimmed by 6 bases and 6 bases, with 12 bases remaining between them.

The V gene is TRBV4-3, the J gene TRBJ2-5; no definite D call. The CDR3 spans 14 residues. CDR1 is LGHNA, CDR2 YSLEER, per germline. V lost 0 bases and J lost 5, with 10 bases in between. The CDR3 DNA reads as TGCGCCAGCAGCCAAGAAAAGGATCTGGAGACCCAGTACTTC. Encoded protein: CASSQEKDLETQYF.

V usage is TRBV29-1 and J usage is TRBJ1-1; D remains unclear. CDR3 length: 13 amino acids. The V end lost 3 bases, the J end lost 0 bases, and 8 bases lay between the germline ends. Germline V gene lookup returns CDR1 SQVTM and CDR2 ANQGSEA. CDR3 residues: CSVDERMNTEAFF. The CDR3 bases are TGCAGCGTTGACGAACGGATGAACACTGAAGCTTTCTTT.

The chain carries TRBV7-9 and TRBJ2-2, with 7 positions matching TRBD2. Germline V gene sequence: CDR1 SEHNR, CDR2 FQNEAQ (reference sequence). The V gene end was trimmed by 8 bases and the J gene end by 5 bases; junction bases not matched to a gene: 14. The CDR3 is 16 amino acids. In nucleotides, the CDR3 is TGTGCCAGCTCACCGAACGGGGCGCGGGGGACCGGGGAGCTGTTTTTT. This translates into CASSPNGARGTGELFF.

This clonotype has only a few counts. The chain is built from TRBV20-1 and TRBJ2-1; D is unresolved. Germline assignment: CDR1 DFQATT and CDR2 SNEGSKA (reference sequence). This CDR3 has 13 amino acids. Trimming took 6 bases from V and 4 from J, leaving 13 bases between them. The DNA of the CDR3 is TGCAGTGCGATGGATAACCGTTACAATGAGCAGTTCTTC. Its protein product is CSAMDNRYNEQFF.

This clonotype came up a few times. This chain uses TRBV24-1 with TRBJ2-1; 11 nucleotides line up with TRBD2. V shed 9 bases, J shed 2 bases, and the junction held 17 bases outside the gene matches. Germline-derived CDR1 and CDR2 are KGHDR and SFDVKD. The CDR3 is 19 residues long. The CDR3 DNA reads as TGTGCCACCGGAGGTTATGCCGGGACTAGCGGACCCGCCTACAATGAGCAGTTCTTC. Residues: CATGGYAGTSGPAYNEQFF.

V is TRBV7-9 and J is TRBJ2-1, with D possibly matching TRBD2 (6 bases). Trimming took 1 base from V and 0 from J, leaving 10 bases between them. This CDR3 has 16 amino acids. In germline, CDR1 is SEHNR, CDR2 FQNEAQ (reference sequence). As DNA, the CDR3 is TGTGCCAGCAGCTTAGTGATCGGGGGCTCCTACAATGAGCAGTTCTTC. Its translation is CASSLVIGGSYNEQFF.

The chain uses TRBV3-1 and TRBJ2-1; possibly TRBD1 for D (6 bases). Between the trimmed V and J ends, which lost 0 bases and 3 bases, there was a span of 12 bases. The CDR3 runs to 16 residues. From germline, CDR1 is LGHDT and CDR2 YNNKEL (reference sequence). The CDR3 DNA reads TGTGCCAGCAGCCAAGATCGGCAGACAGGCTACAATGAGCAGTTCTTC. It yields the protein CASSQDRQTGYNEQFF.

This clonotype turned up a few times. This chain joins TRBV29-1 and TRBJ2-1, with D possibly TRBD1 on 5 matching bases. CDR1 is SQVTM and CDR2 is ANQGSEA in the germline V gene. V was cut by 1 base and J by 8 bases, with 18 bases left in between. The CDR3 contains 15 residues. CDR3 nucleotides: TGCAGCGTTGAAGGGAGTCAGGGTGGGGTAGATGAGCAGTTCTTC. Translating gives CSVEGSQGGVDEQFF.

The chain carries TRBV27 and TRBJ1-2, with 11 bases that match TRBD1. V trimming: 6 bases; J trimming: 8 bases; junction bases outside the gene matches: 11. Germline CDR1 and CDR2: MNHEY and SMNVEV (reference sequence). The CDR3 consists of 15 residues. Here the CDR3 reads CASRTTGTGGSGYTF. As DNA, the CDR3 is TGTGCCAGCAGGACCACCGGGACAGGGGGTTCGGGCTACACCTTC.